A selection of T cell receptor beta chains follows, all from one sample in a study of early T cells in non-severe SARS-CoV-2 infection. TCRdb called the 5' RACE reads again in MiXCR, with one record for every CDR3 protein. The sample includes about 60,000 distinct CDR3 sequences, roughly 5.5% of them seen just once. Source material: whole blood. The source is an adult who was a healthcare worker with PCR-confirmed SARS-CoV-2 infection or an uninfected control (not recorded which). The CDR3 runs from the conserved cysteine through the conserved F or W. Fields, in order: D gene, clone size, J gene, V gene, CDR3 DNA, CDR3 protein. D genes are given only for firm matches. Clone sizes are given selectively: once, few, many, or a class where the clone is expanded.

.,.,TRBJ1-1,TRBV6-1,TGTGCCAGCAGTGAGGGTTCTTTCGGCACTGAAGCTTTCTTT,CASSEGSFGTEAFF
.,.,TRBJ2-2,TRBV24-1,TGTGCCACCAGTGATCAGGATACCGGGGAGCTGTTTTTT,CATSDQDTGELFF
.,many,TRBJ2-1,TRBV4-1,TGCGCCAGCAGCCAAGGTAGGCTAAACGACAATGAGCAGTTCTTC,CASSQGRLNDNEQFF
.,many,TRBJ2-7,TRBV13,TGTGCCAGCAACAGGAAGGGGGGTCCCCACGAGCAGTACTTC,CASNRKGGPHEQYF
.,.,TRBJ2-1,TRBV9,TGTGCCAGCAGCGCTACCTACAATGAGCAGTTCTTC,CASSATYNEQFF
TRBD2,many,TRBJ2-1,TRBV6-5,TGTGCCAGCAGTTACCAGGGTTGGCGGGAGAACTATGAGCAGTTCTTC,CASSYQGWRENYEQFF
TRBD1,few,TRBJ2-5,TRBV6-5,TGTGCCAGCAGTTACGGAGGGACAGGGGGTCGGCAAGAGACCCAGTACTTC,CASSYGGTGGRQETQYF
TRBD2,many,TRBJ2-5,TRBV12-3/TRBV12-4,TGTGCCAGCAACCCTAGCGGGGGAGAGACCCAGTACTTC,CASNPSGGETQYF
TRBD2,many,TRBJ2-1,TRBV12-3/TRBV12-4,TGTGCCAGCAGTCCTTCGGGACTAGCGGGAGGCAATGAGCAGTTCTTC,CASSPSGLAGGNEQFF
.,many,TRBJ2-3,TRBV5-6,TGTGCCAGCAGCTTTTGGGGGGGCAAAACAGATACGCAGTATTTT,CASSFWGGKTDTQYF
.,many,TRBJ2-4,TRBV14,TGTGCCAGCAGCCAAGGGTCTCTAGTCGGCATTCAGTACTTC,CASSQGSLVGIQYF
.,.,TRBJ2-1,TRBV12-3/TRBV12-4,TGTGCCAGCAGTATACAGGCTAGCTCCTACAATGAGCAGTTCTTC,CASSIQASSYNEQFF
TRBD1,many,TRBJ2-3,TRBV6-2/TRBV6-3,TGTGCCAGCAGCCCTGGGACAGGGGGAACGCAGTATTTT,CASSPGTGGTQYF
TRBD1,many,TRBJ2-1,TRBV14,TGTGCCAGCAGCCAAGCCCGGGACAGGGGGCGTGAGCAGTTCTTC,CASSQARDRGREQFF
.,many,TRBJ2-3,TRBV4-1,TGCGCCAGCAGTTACCAAGGGGGGCCTCTTGATACGCAGTATTTT,CASSYQGGPLDTQYF
.,many,TRBJ1-6,TRBV5-1,TGCGCCAGCAGCCCGGACGGGGGGCCCCTCCACTTT,CASSPDGGPLHF
.,.,TRBJ2-5,TRBV5-1,TGCGCCAGCAGCGAAGAAATCGAAGAGACCCAGTACTTC,CASSEEIEETQYF
.,many,TRBJ2-5,TRBV5-1,TGCGCCAGCAGCCTATTGGGTAGCGGACAAGAGACCCAGTACTTC,CASSLLGSGQETQYF
.,many,TRBJ2-7,TRBV6-1,TGTGCCAGCAGTGCCTTTCTCGGCAGGTCTTACGACGAGCAGTACTTC,CASSAFLGRSYDEQYF
.,many,TRBJ2-3,TRBV5-6,TGTGCCAGTTTGACAGCCGACACAGATACGCAGTATTTT,CASLTADTDTQYF